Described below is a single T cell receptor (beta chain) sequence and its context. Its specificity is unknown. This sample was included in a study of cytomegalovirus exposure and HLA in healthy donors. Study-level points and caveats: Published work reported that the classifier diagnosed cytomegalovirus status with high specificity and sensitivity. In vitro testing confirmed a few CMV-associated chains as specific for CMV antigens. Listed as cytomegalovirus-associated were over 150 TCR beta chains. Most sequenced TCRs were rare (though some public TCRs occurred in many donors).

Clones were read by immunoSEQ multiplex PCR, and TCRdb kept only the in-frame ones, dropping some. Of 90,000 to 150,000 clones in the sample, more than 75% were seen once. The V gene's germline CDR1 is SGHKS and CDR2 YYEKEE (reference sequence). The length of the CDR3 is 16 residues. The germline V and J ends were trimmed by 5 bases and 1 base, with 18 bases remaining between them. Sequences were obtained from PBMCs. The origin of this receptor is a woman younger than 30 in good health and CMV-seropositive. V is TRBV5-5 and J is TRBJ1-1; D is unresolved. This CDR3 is CASRQVGPGKNTEAFF. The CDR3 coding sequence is TGTGCCAGCAGACAAGTGGGCCCCGGGAAGAACACTGAAGCTTTCTTT. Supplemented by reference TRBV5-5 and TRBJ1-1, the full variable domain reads DAGVTQSPTHLIKTRGQQVTLRCSPISGHKSVSWYQQVLGQGPQFIFQYYEKEERGRGNFPDRFSARQFPNYSSELNVNALLLGDSALYLCASRQVGPGKNTEAFFGQGTRLTVV.